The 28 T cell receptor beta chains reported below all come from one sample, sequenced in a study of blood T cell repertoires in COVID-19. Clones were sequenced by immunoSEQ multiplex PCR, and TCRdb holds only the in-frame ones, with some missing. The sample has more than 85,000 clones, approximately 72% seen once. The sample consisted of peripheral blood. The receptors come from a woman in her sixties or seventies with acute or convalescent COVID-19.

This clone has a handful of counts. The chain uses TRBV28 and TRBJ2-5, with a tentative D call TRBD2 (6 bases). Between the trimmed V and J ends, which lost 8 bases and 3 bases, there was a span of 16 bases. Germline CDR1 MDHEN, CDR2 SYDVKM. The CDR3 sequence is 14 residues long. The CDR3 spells CASASQGLKETQYF. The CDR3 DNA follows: TGTGCCAGCGCCTCTCAGGGACTCAAAGAGACCCAGTACTTC.

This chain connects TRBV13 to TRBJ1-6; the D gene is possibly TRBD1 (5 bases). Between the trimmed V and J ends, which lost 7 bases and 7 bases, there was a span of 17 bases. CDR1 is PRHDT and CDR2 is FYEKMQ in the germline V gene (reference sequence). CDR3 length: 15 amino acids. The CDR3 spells CASTSTQGYNSPLHF. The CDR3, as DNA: TGTGCCAGCACCTCGACCCAGGGTTACAATTCACCCCTCCACTTT.

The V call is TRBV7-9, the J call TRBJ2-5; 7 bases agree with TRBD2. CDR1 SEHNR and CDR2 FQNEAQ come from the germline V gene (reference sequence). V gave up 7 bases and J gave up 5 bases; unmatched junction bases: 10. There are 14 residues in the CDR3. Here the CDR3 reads CASTFGEGRETQYF. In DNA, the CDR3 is TGTGCCAGCACGTTCGGGGAGGGCAGGGAGACCCAGTACTTC.

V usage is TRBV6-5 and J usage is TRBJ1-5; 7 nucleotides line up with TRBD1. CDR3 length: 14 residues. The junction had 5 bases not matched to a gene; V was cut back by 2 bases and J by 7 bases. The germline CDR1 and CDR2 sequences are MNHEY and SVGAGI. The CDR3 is CASSYGWGQQPQHF. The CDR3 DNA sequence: TGTGCCAGCAGTTACGGGTGGGGACAGCAGCCCCAGCATTTT.

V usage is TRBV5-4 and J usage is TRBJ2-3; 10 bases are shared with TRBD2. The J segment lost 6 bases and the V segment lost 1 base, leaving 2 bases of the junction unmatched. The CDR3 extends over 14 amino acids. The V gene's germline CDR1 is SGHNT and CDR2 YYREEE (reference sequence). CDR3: CASSLSGGVDTQYF. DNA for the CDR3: TGTGCCAGCAGCTTGAGCGGGGGGGTGGATACGCAGTATTTT.

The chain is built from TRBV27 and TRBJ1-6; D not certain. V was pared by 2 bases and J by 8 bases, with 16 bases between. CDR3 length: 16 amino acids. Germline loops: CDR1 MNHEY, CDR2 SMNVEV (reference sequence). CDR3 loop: CASSLASTVPYSPLHF. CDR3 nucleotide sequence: TGTGCCAGCAGTTTAGCGAGTACAGTCCCCTATTCACCCCTCCACTTT.

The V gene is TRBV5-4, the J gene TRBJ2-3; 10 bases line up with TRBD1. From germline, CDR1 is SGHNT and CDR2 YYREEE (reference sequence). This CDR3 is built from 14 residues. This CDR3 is CGVGTGVFPDTQYF. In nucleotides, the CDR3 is TGTGGCGTAGGGACAGGGGTTTTTCCAGATACGCAGTATTTT. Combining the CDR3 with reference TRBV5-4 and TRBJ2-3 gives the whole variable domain ETGVTQSPTHLIKTRGQQVTLRCSSQSGHNTVSWYQQALGQGPQFIFQYYREEENGRGNFPPRFSGLQFPNYSSELNVNALELDDSALYLCGVGTGVFPDTQYFGPGTRLTVL.

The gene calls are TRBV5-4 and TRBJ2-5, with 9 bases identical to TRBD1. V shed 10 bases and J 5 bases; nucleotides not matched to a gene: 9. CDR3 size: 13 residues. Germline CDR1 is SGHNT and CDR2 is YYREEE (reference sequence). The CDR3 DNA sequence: TGTGCCTTAAAAACAGGGGGCAAGGAGACCCAGTACTTC. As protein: CALKTGGKETQYF.

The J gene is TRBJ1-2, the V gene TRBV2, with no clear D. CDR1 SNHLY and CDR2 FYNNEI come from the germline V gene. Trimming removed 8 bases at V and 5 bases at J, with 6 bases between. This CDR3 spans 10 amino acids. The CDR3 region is CASEGYGYTF. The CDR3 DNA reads TGTGCCAGCGAGGGTTATGGCTACACCTTC. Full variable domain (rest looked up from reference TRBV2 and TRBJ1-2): EPEVTQTPSHQVTQMGQEVILRCVPISNHLYFYWYRQILGQKVEFLVSFYNNEISEKSEIFDDQFSVERPDGSNFTLKIRSTKLEDSAMYFCASEGYGYTFGSGTRLTVV.

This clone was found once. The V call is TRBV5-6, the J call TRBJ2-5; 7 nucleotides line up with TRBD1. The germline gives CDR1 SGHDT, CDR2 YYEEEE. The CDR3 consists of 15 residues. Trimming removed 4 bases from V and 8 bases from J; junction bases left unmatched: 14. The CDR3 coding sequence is TGTGCCAGCAGCCGGGACAGACCAGGCAGCCCCACCCAGTACTTC. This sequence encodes CASSRDRPGSPTQYF.

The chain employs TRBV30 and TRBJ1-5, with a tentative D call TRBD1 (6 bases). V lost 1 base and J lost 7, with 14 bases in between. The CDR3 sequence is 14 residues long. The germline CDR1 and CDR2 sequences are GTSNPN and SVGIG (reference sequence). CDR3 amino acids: CAWSAGQSGQPQHF. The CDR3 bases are TGTGCCTGGAGTGCCGGACAGTCTGGGCAGCCCCAGCATTTT. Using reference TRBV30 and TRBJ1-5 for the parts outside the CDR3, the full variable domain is SQTIHQWPATLVQPVGSPLSLECTVEGTSNPNLYWYRQAAGRGLQLLFYSVGIGQISSEVPQNLSASRPQDRQFILSSKKLLLSDSGFYLCAWSAGQSGQPQHFGDGTRLSIL.

CDR3 nucleotides: TGTGCCAGCACCATGTCGAGGTTAGAGGATTCACCCCTCCACTTT. Translating it yields CASTMSRLEDSPLHF. The chain recombines TRBV6-5 with TRBJ1-6; D gene unclear. CDR3 length: 15 amino acids. CDR1 is MNHEY, CDR2 SVGAGI, per germline. V lost 7 bases to trimming and J lost 8 bases, with 18 bases between them.

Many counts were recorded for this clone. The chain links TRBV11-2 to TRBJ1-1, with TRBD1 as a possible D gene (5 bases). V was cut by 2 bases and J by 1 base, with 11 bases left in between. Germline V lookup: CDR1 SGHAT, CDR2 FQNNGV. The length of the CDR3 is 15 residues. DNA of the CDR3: TGTGCCAGCAGCTTAATTCTCGGGGGGAACACTGAAGCTTTCTTT. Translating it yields CASSLILGGNTEAFF. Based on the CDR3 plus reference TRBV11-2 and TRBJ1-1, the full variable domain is EAGVAQSPRYKIIEKRQSVAFWCNPISGHATLYWYQQILGQGPKLLIQFQNNGVVDDSQLPKDRFSAERLKGVDSTLKIQPAKLEDSAVYLCASSLILGGNTEAFFGQGTRLTVV.

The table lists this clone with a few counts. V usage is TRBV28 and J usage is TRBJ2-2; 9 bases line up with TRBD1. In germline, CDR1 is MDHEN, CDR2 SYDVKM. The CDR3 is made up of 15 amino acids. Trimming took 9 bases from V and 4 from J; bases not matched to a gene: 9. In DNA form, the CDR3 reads TGTGCCAGTGACGGGACAGGGAGTGGCACCGGGGAGCTGTTTTTT. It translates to CASDGTGSGTGELFF.

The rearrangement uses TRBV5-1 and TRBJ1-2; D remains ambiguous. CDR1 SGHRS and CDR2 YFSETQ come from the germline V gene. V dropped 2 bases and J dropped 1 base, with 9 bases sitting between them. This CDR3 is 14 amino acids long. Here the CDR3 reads CASSFFVGNYGYTF. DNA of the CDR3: TGCGCCAGCAGCTTTTTTGTCGGTAACTATGGCTACACCTTC.

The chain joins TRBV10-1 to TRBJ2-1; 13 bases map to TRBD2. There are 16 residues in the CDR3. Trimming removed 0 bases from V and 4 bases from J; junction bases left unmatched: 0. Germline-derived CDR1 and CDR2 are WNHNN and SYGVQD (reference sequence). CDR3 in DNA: TGCGCCAGCAGTGAGTCGACTAGCGGGGGGTACAATGAGCAGTTCTTC. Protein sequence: CASSESTSGGYNEQFF.

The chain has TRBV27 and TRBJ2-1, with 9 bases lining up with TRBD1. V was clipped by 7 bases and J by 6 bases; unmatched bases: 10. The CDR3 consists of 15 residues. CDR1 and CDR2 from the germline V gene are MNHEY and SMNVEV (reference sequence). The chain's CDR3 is CASMGGQGVVNEQFF. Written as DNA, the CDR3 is TGTGCCAGCATGGGGGGACAGGGCGTAGTCAATGAGCAGTTCTTC.

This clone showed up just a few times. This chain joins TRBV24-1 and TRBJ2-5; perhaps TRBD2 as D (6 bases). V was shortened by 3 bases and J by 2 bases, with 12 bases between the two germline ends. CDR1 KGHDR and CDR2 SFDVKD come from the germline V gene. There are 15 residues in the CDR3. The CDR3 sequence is CATSDTGGWQETQYF. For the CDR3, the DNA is TGTGCCACCAGTGATACCGGGGGATGGCAAGAGACCCAGTACTTC.

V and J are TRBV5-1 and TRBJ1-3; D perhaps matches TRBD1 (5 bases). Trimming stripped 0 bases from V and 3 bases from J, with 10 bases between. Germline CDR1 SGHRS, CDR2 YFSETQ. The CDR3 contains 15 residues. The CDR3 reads CASSLEGHVGNTIYF. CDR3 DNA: TGCGCCAGCAGCTTGGAGGGGCATGTTGGAAACACCATATATTTT.

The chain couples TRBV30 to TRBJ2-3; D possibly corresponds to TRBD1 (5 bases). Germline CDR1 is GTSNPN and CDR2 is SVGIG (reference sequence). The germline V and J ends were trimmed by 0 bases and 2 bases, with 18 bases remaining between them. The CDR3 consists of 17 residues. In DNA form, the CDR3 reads TGTGCCTGGAGTGTAAACATAAAAGGGGCTAACACAGATACGCAGTATTTT. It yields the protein CAWSVNIKGANTDTQYF.

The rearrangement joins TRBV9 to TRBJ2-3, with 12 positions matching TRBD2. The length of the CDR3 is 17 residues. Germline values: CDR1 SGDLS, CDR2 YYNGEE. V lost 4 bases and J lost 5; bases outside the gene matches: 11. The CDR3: CASSLGQLAGGVDTQYF. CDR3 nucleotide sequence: TGTGCCAGCAGCCTGGGGCAACTAGCGGGGGGCGTAGATACGCAGTATTTT.

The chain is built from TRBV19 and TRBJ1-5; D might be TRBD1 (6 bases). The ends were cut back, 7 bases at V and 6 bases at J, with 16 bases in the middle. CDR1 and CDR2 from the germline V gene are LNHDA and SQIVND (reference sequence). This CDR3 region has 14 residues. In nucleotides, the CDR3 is TGTGCCAGTACCCAGGCTGGGGGCGGTCAGCCCCAGCATTTT. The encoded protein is CASTQAGGGQPQHF. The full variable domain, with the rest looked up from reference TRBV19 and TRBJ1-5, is DGGITQSPKYLFRKEGQNVTLSCEQNLNHDAMYWYRQDPGQGLRLIYYSQIVNDFQKGDIAEGYSVSREKKESFPLTVTSAQKNPTAFYLCASTQAGGGQPQHFGDGTRLSIL.

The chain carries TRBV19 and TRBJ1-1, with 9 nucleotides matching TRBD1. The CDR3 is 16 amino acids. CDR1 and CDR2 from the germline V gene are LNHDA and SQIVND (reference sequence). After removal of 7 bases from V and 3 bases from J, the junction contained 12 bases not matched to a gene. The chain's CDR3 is CASTRPGTGPYTEAFF. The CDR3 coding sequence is TGTGCCAGTACCCGTCCCGGGACAGGGCCGTACACTGAAGCTTTCTTT.

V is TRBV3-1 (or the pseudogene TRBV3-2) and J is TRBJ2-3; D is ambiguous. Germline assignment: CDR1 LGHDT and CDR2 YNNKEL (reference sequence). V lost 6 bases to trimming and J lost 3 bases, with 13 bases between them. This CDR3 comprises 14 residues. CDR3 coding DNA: TGTGCCAGCAGTCTCCCGGGTCTTACAGATACGCAGTATTTT. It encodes CASSLPGLTDTQYF.

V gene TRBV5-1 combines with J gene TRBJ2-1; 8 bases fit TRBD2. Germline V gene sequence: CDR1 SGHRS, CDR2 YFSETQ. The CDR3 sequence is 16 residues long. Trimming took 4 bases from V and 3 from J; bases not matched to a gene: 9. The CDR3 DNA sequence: TGCGCCAGCAGCCCCATGAGCGGGGGTGACTACAATGAGCAGTTCTTC. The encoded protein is CASSPMSGGDYNEQFF.

This CDR3 reads CASSLGGGTEAFF. The CDR3 coding sequence is TGTGCCAGCAGCCTGGGGGGGGGAACTGAAGCTTTCTTT. This chain links TRBV5-4 with TRBJ1-1; tentative D call: TRBD1 (5 bases). The CDR3 totals 13 residues. Per germline, CDR1 SGHNT and CDR2 YYREEE (reference sequence). Between the trimmed V and J ends, which lost 4 bases and 5 bases, there was a span of 12 bases.

Here the CDR3 reads CASNLGGGYGYTF. CDR3 nucleotides: TGTGCCAGCAATTTGGGCGGGGGATATGGCTACACCTTC. V and J are TRBV2 and TRBJ1-2; TRBD1 is a possible D gene (5 bases). The V end was cut by 7 bases, the J end by 5 bases, with 14 bases between. This CDR3 contains 13 residues. Germline CDR1 reads SNHLY; CDR2 reads FYNNEI.

The CDR3 bases are TGTGCCAGCAGTGAAATCCAGGGTGGCGGGGAGCTGTTTTTT. Its translation: CASSEIQGGGELFF. The genes are TRBV2 and TRBJ2-2; D is possibly TRBD1 (5 bases). Germline CDR1 SNHLY, CDR2 FYNNEI. The CDR3 runs to 14 residues. V was clipped by 2 bases and J by 7 bases, with 11 bases between them.